The 29 T cell receptor beta chains below were found in one sample sequenced in a study of T cell changes during pregnancy in multiple sclerosis. TCRdb keeps only in-frame clones here, not all; method: immunoSEQ multiplex PCR. The sample comprises roughly 100,000 clones, 90% of which are singletons, and 0.7% to 0.9% rests with the top ten. The sample here was peripheral blood, taken in the second trimester of pregnancy. The origin of the receptors is a female donor in good health, enrolled as a control in a pregnancy study.

The chain is built from TRBV5-6 and TRBJ2-7, with 9 nucleotides matching TRBD2. This CDR3 contains 17 residues. CDR1 and CDR2 (germline): SGHDT, YYEEEE. V lost 0 bases, J lost 3 bases, and 10 bases stayed unmatched. CDR3 in amino acids: CASSLGFRTSDLYEQYF. Written as DNA, the CDR3 is TGTGCCAGCAGCTTGGGGTTTAGGACTAGCGATCTCTACGAGCAGTACTTC.

The V and J genes are TRBV6-1 and TRBJ1-1; maybe TRBD1 (5 bases). Trimming removed 10 bases at V and 3 bases at J, with 21 bases between. CDR3 length: 15 amino acids. CDR1 MNHNS and CDR2 SASEGT come from the germline V gene. The CDR3 sequence: CATQVRGIIYTEAFF. The CDR3 DNA reads as TGTGCCACACAGGTTAGGGGAATAATCTACACTGAAGCTTTCTTT.

The chain employs TRBV9 and TRBJ2-1, with D tentatively TRBD1 (6 bases). Deletions cut 4 bases from V and 6 bases from J, with 23 bases between. Per the germline V gene, CDR1 is SGDLS and CDR2 is YYNGEE. The CDR3 spans 17 residues. CDR3 amino acids: CASSPVWGSQGLNEQFF. For the CDR3, the DNA is TGTGCCAGCAGCCCAGTATGGGGTTCACAGGGTCTCAATGAGCAGTTCTTC.

The chain recombines TRBV9 with TRBJ1-1; 8 bases fit TRBD1. The CDR3 sequence is 17 residues long. The V and J ends lost 4 bases and 4 bases, in that order; junction bases with no gene match: 15. Germline V CDR1 and CDR2: SGDLS, YYNGEE. The CDR3 DNA reads as TGTGCCAGCAGCCCTCGTACGGGGGACAGGAGAGGCACTGAAGCTTTCTTT. The encoded protein is CASSPRTGDRRGTEAFF.

The rearrangement uses TRBV5-6 and TRBJ2-7; TRBD1 aligns across 8 bases. Trimming removed 0 bases from V and 3 bases from J; junction bases left unmatched: 2. The germline CDR1 and CDR2 sequences are SGHDT and YYEEEE. CDR3 size: 14 residues. The CDR3 DNA sequence: TGTGCCAGCAGCTTGGCCACAGGGGGCTACGAGCAGTACTTC. Its translation: CASSLATGGYEQYF. Drawing the rest from reference TRBV5-6 and TRBJ2-7, the complete variable domain is DAGVTQSPTHLIKTRGQQVTLRCSPKSGHDTVSWYQQALGQGPQFIFQYYEEEERQRGNFPDRFSGHQFPNYSSELNVNALLLGDSALYLCASSLATGGYEQYFGPGTRLTVT.

V is TRBV7-8 and J is TRBJ2-5; TRBD1 agrees at 8 bases. This CDR3 has 15 residues. Germline V gives CDR1 SGHVS, CDR2 FQNEAQ. V gave up 5 bases and J gave up 2 bases; unmatched junction bases: 7. Here the CDR3 reads CASSPGTGGQETQYF. The CDR3 bases are TGTGCCAGCAGCCCCGGGACAGGCGGACAAGAGACCCAGTACTTC.

This clone was detected only once. The DNA for the CDR3 is TGTGCCAGCAGCGTAGGTCAGGGGGACAATTCACCCCTCCACTTT. This codes for CASSVGQGDNSPLHF. This chain connects TRBV9 to TRBJ1-6, with 7 positions matching TRBD1. The length of the CDR3 is 15 residues. Germline V CDR1 and CDR2: SGDLS, YYNGEE. J lost 7 bases, V lost 0 bases, and 4 bases had no gene match. Together with reference TRBV9 and TRBJ1-6, the CDR3 gives the full variable domain: DSGVTQTPKHLITATGQRVTLRCSPRSGDLSVYWYQQSLDQGLQFLIQYYNGEERAKGNILERFSAQQFPDLHSELNLSSLELGDSALYFCASSVGQGDNSPLHFGNGTRLTVT.

The chain is built from TRBV7-9 and TRBJ2-1; 8 nucleotides align to TRBD1. The ends lost 5 bases at V and 9 bases at J; junction bases unmatched: 15. CDR1 and CDR2 (germline): SEHNR, FQNEAQ (reference sequence). This CDR3 comprises 16 residues. The CDR3 region is CASSQRAGTGLSEQFF. CDR3 nucleotides: TGTGCCAGCAGCCAGAGGGCGGGGACAGGATTAAGTGAGCAGTTCTTC.

V usage is TRBV7-2 and J usage is TRBJ2-5; D uncertain. Trimming left V 5 bases short and J 5 bases short, with 9 bases between. The CDR3 is 12 amino acids. Per the germline V gene, CDR1 is SGHTA and CDR2 is FQGNSA. The CDR3 DNA reads as TGTGCCAGCAGCCCGGTTTGGGAGACCCAGTACTTC. It specifies CASSPVWETQYF.

V is TRBV27 and J is TRBJ1-1; TRBD1 might be the D (6 bases). V lost 1 base, J lost 5 bases, and 14 bases lay in between. Germline lookup yields CDR1 MNHEY and CDR2 SMNVEV (reference sequence). The CDR3 covers 15 residues. This CDR3 is CASSLFSEGDTEAFF. The CDR3 DNA sequence: TGTGCCAGCAGTTTATTTTCAGAGGGGGATACTGAAGCTTTCTTT.

The V and J genes are TRBV25-1 and TRBJ1-1, with TRBD1 as a possible D gene (5 bases). Germline V gene sequence: CDR1 MGHDK, CDR2 SYGVNS. The ends were cut back, 6 bases at V and 7 bases at J, with 12 bases in the middle. The CDR3 loop spans 12 amino acids. CDR3 region: CASSVRQGEAFF. The CDR3 coding sequence is TGTGCCAGCAGCGTACGTCAGGGTGAAGCTTTCTTT.

The chain couples TRBV5-8 to TRBJ1-3, with D unclear. Trimming removed 0 bases at V and 0 bases at J, with 10 bases between. Germline lookup yields CDR1 SGHTS and CDR2 YDEGEE. There are 16 residues in the CDR3. The CDR3 DNA reads as TGTGCCAGCAGCTTGGCGGTGGGCTCCTCTGGAAACACCATATATTTT. This gives the protein CASSLAVGSSGNTIYF.

The chain has TRBV11-1 and TRBJ2-7; TRBD1 matches 11 bases. CDR1 is SGHAT and CDR2 is FQDESV in the germline V gene (reference sequence). The V segment lost 4 bases and the J segment 5 bases; nucleotides outside the gene matches: 4. There are 14 residues in the CDR3. The CDR3 nucleotides are TGTGCCAGCAGCTCCGGACAGGGGGCGCACGAGCAGTACTTC. The encoded protein is CASSSGQGAHEQYF.

This rearrangement joins TRBV7-2 to TRBJ1-1; D perhaps matches TRBD1 (5 bases). The germline V gene encodes CDR1 SGHTA and CDR2 FQGNSA. There are 15 residues in the CDR3. Trimming left V 11 bases short and J 4 bases short, with 23 bases between. The CDR3 reads CAASQGGAGATEAFF. CDR3 DNA: TGTGCCGCAAGCCAGGGTGGGGCAGGCGCCACTGAAGCTTTCTTT.

The chain carries TRBV19 and TRBJ2-3; 9 nucleotides align to TRBD1. The CDR3 is 17 amino acids. Trimming took 4 bases from V and 5 from J; bases not matched to a gene: 13. Germline V CDR1 and CDR2: LNHDA, SQIVND (reference sequence). The CDR3 loop is CASSSWDRVFVGDTQYF. CDR3 DNA sequence: TGTGCCAGTAGTAGTTGGGACAGGGTTTTCGTTGGAGATACGCAGTATTTT.

On this clone: The junction departs from germline at one end; a sequencing error may be responsible. The rearrangement joins TRBV7-7 to TRBJ2-1, with 9 bases that match TRBD1. Germline V CDR1 and CDR2: SSHAT, FNYEAQ (reference sequence). The CDR3 is made up of 15 amino acids. The CDR3 loop is CASSKTGGFYNEQFF. Here the CDR3 DNA reads TGTGCTAGCAGCAAGACAGGGGGTTTTTACAATGAGCAGTTCTTC. The full variable domain, with the rest looked up from reference TRBV7-7 and TRBJ2-1, is GAGVSQSPRYKVTKRGQDVTLRCDPISSHATLYWYQQALGQGPEFLTYFNYEAQPDKSGLPSDRFSAERPEGSISTLTIQRTEQRDSAMYRCASSKTGGFYNEQFFGPGTRLTVL.

This chain uses TRBV27 with TRBJ1-1; D ambiguous. The CDR3 runs to 16 residues. V dropped 5 bases and J dropped 0 bases, with 16 bases sitting between them. Germline values: CDR1 MNHEY, CDR2 SMNVEV (reference sequence). CDR3: CASSHMITAMNTEAFF. CDR3 sequence (DNA): TGTGCCAGCAGTCATATGATAACAGCAATGAACACTGAAGCTTTCTTT.

The chain couples TRBV4-3 to TRBJ2-5, with D possibly matching TRBD1 (6 bases). Germline CDR1 is LGHNA and CDR2 is YSLEER. The CDR3 totals 14 residues. V gave up 1 base and J gave up 1 base, with 7 bases separating them. The CDR3 reads CASSQARGQETQYF. CDR3 DNA: TGCGCCAGCAGCCAAGCCAGGGGCCAAGAGACCCAGTACTTC.

The rearrangement joins TRBV28 to TRBJ1-2; TRBD1 might be the D (5 bases). CDR1 and CDR2 from the germline V gene are MDHEN and SYDVKM. CDR3 length: 15 amino acids. V was cut by 6 bases and J by 4 bases, with 18 bases left in between. The CDR3 bases are TGTGCCAGCAGGCCCCCGGGGGGGAATGGCTATGGCTACACCTTC. Its protein is CASRPPGGNGYGYTF.

This clone was observed a single time. The chain links TRBV6-1 to TRBJ1-2; possible D gene TRBD1, 6 bases. There are 15 residues in the CDR3. V shed 4 bases and J shed 1 base, with 13 bases lying between them. Germline CDR1 reads MNHNS; CDR2 reads SASEGT. CDR3: CASSVEQGFNYGYTF. CDR3 sequence (DNA): TGTGCCAGCAGTGTAGAACAGGGTTTTAACTATGGCTACACCTTC.

The chain couples TRBV11-3 to TRBJ2-7; D perhaps matches TRBD2 (6 bases). This CDR3 comprises 14 residues. V was trimmed by 5 bases and J by 3 bases, leaving 14 bases between them. Germline lookup yields CDR1 SGHNT and CDR2 YENEEA. The DNA of the CDR3 is TGTGCCAGCAGCGACCGGGAAGCGGGCTACGAGCAGTACTTC. This gives the protein CASSDREAGYEQYF.

The chain couples TRBV6-1 to TRBJ2-3; D might be TRBD1 (6 bases). The CDR3 length is 15 residues. Germline CDR1 reads MNHNS; CDR2 reads SASEGT. The V end was cut by 3 bases, the J end by 1 base, with 11 bases between. In DNA form, the CDR3 reads TGTGCCAGCAGTGACGCAGGGGCCGGCACAGATACGCAGTATTTT. It is translated as CASSDAGAGTDTQYF.

The V call is TRBV9, the J call TRBJ2-5; possible D gene TRBD2, 6 bases. Germline lookup yields CDR1 SGDLS and CDR2 YYNGEE. CDR3 size: 13 residues. V lost 3 bases, J lost 4 bases, and 10 bases lay in between. In nucleotides, the CDR3 is TGTGCCAGCAGCGCTGGGACTCCAGAGACCCAGTACTTC. Encoded protein: CASSAGTPETQYF.

This rearrangement joins TRBV7-9 to TRBJ1-2; TRBD1 matches at 7 bases. J gave up 7 bases and V 5 bases, and 7 bases lay outside the gene matches. This CDR3 spans 13 amino acids. Germline CDR1 reads SEHNR; CDR2 reads FQNEAQ (reference sequence). CDR3 region: CASSEGDSSGYTF. The CDR3 DNA follows: TGTGCCAGCAGCGAGGGGGACAGTTCTGGCTACACCTTC.

The chain employs TRBV6-5 and TRBJ1-2; D is perhaps TRBD1 (6 bases). Between the trimmed V and J ends, which lost 7 bases and 8 bases, there was a span of 23 bases. This CDR3 region has 15 residues. The germline V gene encodes CDR1 MNHEY and CDR2 SVGAGI. The CDR3 is CASTNPGQKLRGYTF. The DNA for the CDR3 is TGTGCCAGCACCAACCCCGGACAGAAACTACGGGGCTACACCTTC.

The chain uses TRBV25-1 and TRBJ1-2; 8 nucleotides line up with TRBD1. The ends lost 4 bases at V and 3 bases at J; junction bases unmatched: 7. The CDR3 sequence is 15 residues long. Germline loops: CDR1 MGHDK, CDR2 SYGVNS. The CDR3 loop reads CASSGGQGWYYGYTF. The CDR3 region has the DNA TGTGCCAGCAGTGGAGGACAGGGATGGTACTATGGCTACACCTTC.

The rearrangement links TRBV5-6 to TRBJ2-7; possibly TRBD2 for D (7 bases). V was trimmed by 5 bases and J by 5 bases, leaving 17 bases between them. This CDR3 is built from 14 residues. CDR1 and CDR2 from the germline V gene are SGHDT and YYEEEE. CDR3 sequence: CASSTEGGANEQYF. In DNA, the CDR3 is TGTGCCAGCAGTACCGAGGGGGGGGCGAACGAGCAGTACTTC. Variable domain in full (rest from reference TRBV5-6 and TRBJ2-7): DAGVTQSPTHLIKTRGQQVTLRCSPKSGHDTVSWYQQALGQGPQFIFQYYEEEERQRGNFPDRFSGHQFPNYSSELNVNALLLGDSALYLCASSTEGGANEQYFGPGTRLTVT.

The chain has TRBV15 and TRBJ1-4; D uncertain. V lost 3 bases to trimming and J lost 4 bases, with 12 bases between them. The CDR3 has 15 amino acids. CDR1 and CDR2 (germline): LNHNV, YYDKDF (reference sequence). CDR3 DNA: TGTGCCACCAGCAGGTCGAGAGAATTTAATGAAAAACTGTTTTTT. This encodes CATSRSREFNEKLFF.

This chain uses TRBV18 with TRBJ2-5, with TRBD1 as a possible D gene (6 bases). V gave up 4 bases and J gave up 2 bases, with 14 bases separating them. This CDR3 region has 15 residues. The V gene's germline CDR1 is KGHSH and CDR2 LQKENI. CDR3 sequence (DNA): TGTGCCAGCTCACACTCGACAGGCATTCAAGAGACCCAGTACTTC. Protein: CASSHSTGIQETQYF. Filled out from reference TRBV18 and TRBJ2-5, the complete variable domain reads NAGVMQNPRHLVRRRGQEARLRCSPMKGHSHVYWYRQLPEEGLKFMVYLQKENIIDESGMPKERFSAEFPKEGPSILRIQQVVRGDSAAYFCASSHSTGIQETQYFGPGTRLLVL.